A selection of T cell receptor beta chains follows, all from one sample in a study of identifying expanded T cells in peripheral blood. Some clones are missing from TCRdb's copy, which holds only in-frame ones; the method was immunoSEQ multiplex PCR. The data contain about 97,000 clones, 88% of them seen just once; the ten biggest clones take up 13% to 15%. Sequencing was done on a sample of blood. The receptors shown here come from a person aged 18-70 years in good health. Both conserved end residues are part of each CDR3. D genes are given only for firm matches. Size values are once, few and many counts, or a class for expanded clones, and some rows have none.

CASSPSGGTDTQYF	TGTGCCAGCAGTCCAAGCGGGGGCACAGATACGCAGTATTTT	TRBV27	TRBJ2-3	few	TRBD2
CASSSAPTGITYGYTF	TGTGCCAGCAGCTCGGCCCCCACCGGGATAACATATGGCTACACCTTC	TRBV7-9	TRBJ1-2	.	.
CASSVGTSPEQYF	TGCGCCAGCAGCGTCGGGACGTCCCCCGAGCAGTACTTC	TRBV5-1	TRBJ2-7	.	.
CASSLAPGYQDNEQFF	TGTGCCAGCAGCTTAGCTCCCGGGTATCAGGACAATGAGCAGTTCTTC	TRBV7-9	TRBJ2-1	once	.
CASNSMGGAGKQPQHF	TGTGCCAGTAACTCGATGGGGGGCGCGGGTAAGCAGCCCCAGCATTTT	TRBV19	TRBJ1-5	.	.
CSVGGGQGLGNEQFF	TGCAGCGTTGGGGGTGGACAGGGTTTGGGGAATGAGCAGTTCTTC	TRBV29-1	TRBJ2-1	.	TRBD1
CASSLGVNTDTQYF	TGTGCCAGCAGCTTAGGCGTCAACACAGATACGCAGTATTTT	TRBV7-2	TRBJ2-3	.	.
CASSQRAAGGGETQYF	TGTGCCAGCAGCCAGAGAGCGGCGGGGGGTGGAGAGACCCAGTACTTC	TRBV7-2	TRBJ2-5	.	TRBD2
CATHDGTYEQYF	TGTGCCACCCATGACGGTACCTACGAGCAGTACTTC	TRBV10-3	TRBJ2-7	.	.
CASSLESLSLRAFF	TGTGCCAGCAGCTTAGAGTCCCTATCTCTGCGGGCTTTCTTT	TRBV13	TRBJ1-1	.	.
CASSLAGVAYEQYF	TGTGCCAGCAGCTTAGCGGGCGTCGCCTACGAGCAGTACTTC	TRBV7-9	TRBJ2-7	once	.
CASSEWGGNEKLFF	TGTGCCAGCAGTGAATGGGGAGGTAATGAAAAACTGTTTTTT	TRBV6-1	TRBJ1-4	once	.
CASSFPRGTGANVLTF	TGTGCCAGCAGCTTCCCTCGGGGAACTGGGGCCAACGTCCTGACTTTC	TRBV11-2	TRBJ2-6	once	.
CASSRLQNQETQYF	TGCGCCAGCAGCCGTCTGCAGAACCAAGAGACCCAGTACTTC	TRBV5-1	TRBJ2-5	.	.
CASSADRNTEAFF	TGTGCCAGCAGTGCGGACAGGAACACTGAAGCTTTCTTT	TRBV7-7	TRBJ1-1	.	.
CSVTKALRRNTEAFF	TGCAGCGTTACGAAGGCCCTCAGGAGGAACACTGAAGCTTTCTTT	TRBV29-1	TRBJ1-1	.	.
CASSIRRGLDNSPLHF	TGTGCCAGTAGTATACGGAGGGGGCTTGACAATTCACCCCTCCACTTT	TRBV19	TRBJ1-6	.	TRBD1
CASSPGQKNIPLGYTF	TGTGCCAGCAGCCCTGGACAGAAGAATATCCCGCTTGGCTACACCTTC	TRBV7-2	TRBJ1-2	once	.
CASSLGPGQGGSEQYF	TGCGCCAGCAGCTTGGGGCCGGGACAGGGGGGCTCCGAGCAGTACTTC	TRBV5-1	TRBJ2-7	once	TRBD1
CASSIAGLAGGNNEQFF	TGTGCCAGTAGTATCGCGGGACTAGCGGGGGGAAACAATGAGCAGTTCTTC	TRBV19	TRBJ2-1	.	TRBD2
CASSFFTTAGTGHSNQPQHF	TGTGCCAGCAGCTTTTTCACAACGGCAGGGACGGGCCATAGCAATCAGCCCCAGCATTTT	TRBV7-8	TRBJ1-5	.	.
CASSPPTDTQYF	TGTGCCAGCAGTCCCCCGACAGATACGCAGTATTTT	TRBV28	TRBJ2-3	.	.